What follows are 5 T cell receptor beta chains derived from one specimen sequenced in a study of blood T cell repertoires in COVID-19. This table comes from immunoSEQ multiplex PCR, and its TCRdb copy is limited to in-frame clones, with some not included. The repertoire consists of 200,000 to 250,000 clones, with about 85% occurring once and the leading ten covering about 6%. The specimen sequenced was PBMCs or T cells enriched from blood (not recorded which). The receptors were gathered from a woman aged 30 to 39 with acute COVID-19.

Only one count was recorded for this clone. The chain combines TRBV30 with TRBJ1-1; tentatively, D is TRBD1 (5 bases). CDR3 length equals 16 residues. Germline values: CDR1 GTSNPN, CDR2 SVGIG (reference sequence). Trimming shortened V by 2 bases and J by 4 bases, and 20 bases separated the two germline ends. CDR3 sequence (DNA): TGTGCCTGGAGTACCTTACAGATCCGGGGGGGCACTGAAGCTTTCTTT. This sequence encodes CAWSTLQIRGGTEAFF.

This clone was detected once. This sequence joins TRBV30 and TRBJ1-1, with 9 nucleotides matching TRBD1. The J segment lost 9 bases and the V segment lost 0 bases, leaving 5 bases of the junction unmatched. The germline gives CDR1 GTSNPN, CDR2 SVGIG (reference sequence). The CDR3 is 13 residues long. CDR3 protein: CAWSVQGTGQAFF. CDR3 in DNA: TGTGCCTGGAGTGTACAAGGGACAGGGCAAGCTTTCTTT.

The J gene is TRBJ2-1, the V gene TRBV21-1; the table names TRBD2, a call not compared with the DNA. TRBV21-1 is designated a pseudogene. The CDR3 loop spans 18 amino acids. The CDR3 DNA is TGTGCCAGCAGCAAAGCGCGAGGGGAAGCGGGGGGATACAATGAGCAGTTCTTC. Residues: CASSKARGEAGGYNEQFF.

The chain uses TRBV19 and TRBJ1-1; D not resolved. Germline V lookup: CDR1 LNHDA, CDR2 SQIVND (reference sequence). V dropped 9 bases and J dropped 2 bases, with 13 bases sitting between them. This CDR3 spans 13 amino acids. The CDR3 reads CASTIPHNTEAFF. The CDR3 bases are TGTGCCAGCACAATACCTCATAACACTGAAGCTTTCTTT.

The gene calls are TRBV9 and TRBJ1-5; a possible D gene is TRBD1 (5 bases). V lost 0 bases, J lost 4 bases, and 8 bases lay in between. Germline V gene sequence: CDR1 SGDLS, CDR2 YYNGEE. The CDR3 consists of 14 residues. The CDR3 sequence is CASSVGPGNQPQHF. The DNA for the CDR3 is TGTGCCAGCAGCGTAGGCCCAGGGAATCAGCCCCAGCATTTT.